This T cell receptor (beta chain) was profiled in a study of blood T cell repertoires in COVID-19. Background on the study: Samples representing acute and convalescent COVID-19 were sourced from the United States, Italy and Spain. Nucleic acid was either cDNA or gDNA, and it came from T cells, B-cell-depleted T cells, or PBMCs.

The CDR3 runs to 15 residues. Per germline, CDR1 MNHNS and CDR2 SASEGT. V lost 3 bases and J lost 5, with 14 bases in between. Authors' data handling: Estimation of nucleated cell counts was performed using reference gene primer amplification. Here immunoSEQ multiplex PCR was the method, and the copy in TCRdb shows in-frame clones only, minus some. V and J calls and clone size are given by that table; D and trimming were obtained from the DNA. The table has about 98,000 clones, 91% seen once; the top ten hold around 4.4%. Sequencing was performed on peripheral blood. The TCR was taken from a man in his late teens or twenties with acute or convalescent COVID-19. This chain joins TRBV6-1 and TRBJ1-5; D might be TRBD1 (6 bases). The CDR3 DNA sequence: TGTGCCAGCAGTGATGATTGGACAGCAGATCAGCCCCAGCATTTT. This gives the protein CASSDDWTADQPQHF.